The sequence of this T cell receptor beta chain was determined in a study of CD8+CD57+ T cells in acquired aplastic anemia (dated by TCRdb to 2016 to 2018). For the wider study: A mean of around 3.3 ug of DNA, ranging from roughly 0.2 to 27.4 ug, was extracted from sorted CD4+ and CD8+ cells. CD8+CD57+ expansion was defined as frequency above the mean frequency observed in healthy subjects.

Including the terminal cysteine and phenylalanine, the CDR3 comprises 15 residues. Just the 45-base CDR3 DNA is kept, in frame starting at base 1. Based on the germline V gene, the CDR1 and CDR2 sequences are SGHNT and YENEEA. V has 3 bases trimmed and J has 5 bases trimmed; junction bases matching no gene number 6. The patients picked for sequencing were ones in whom flow cytometry had shown an expansion of CD8+CD57+ cells. Every patient had a diagnosis of severe acquired aplastic anemia based on International Study of Aplastic Anemia and Agranulocytosis and Camitta criteria. Patients had received no therapy at the time of blood sampling. TCR repertoires of sorted CD4+ and CD8+ blood T cells from severe aplastic anemia patients and healthy subjects were deep-sequenced in the study. Patients were enrolled under clinicaltrials.gov protocols 00001620, 01623167, 00001397, 00071045, 00081523 and 00961064 in the USA. Ficoll-Paque density gradient centrifugation was used to isolate peripheral blood mononuclear cells. Before DNA extraction, CD4+ and CD8+ T cells were sorted by FACS or by magnetic beads.

Profiling of TCR beta VDJ combinations and CDR3 sequences used genomic DNA as the template. An Illumina HiSeq 2000 was the platform used for TCR repertoire sequencing. The original methods were these. Repertoire assessment relied on Simpson's diversity index, CDR3 size and DJ length profiles, and TRBV/TRBJ rearrangement plots. The most abundant DNA sequence in the deep sequencing data was defined as the immunodominant clone. CDR3 amino acid sequences were screened for sharing across subjects and were compared with published repertoires and the VDJdb database. TCRdb's own reprocessing of the public reads used fastp at Q25 and MiXCR and kept productive beta chains. Rows are combined by CDR3 protein, so each entry shows the most common genes and DNA. These V and J calls rely on TCRdb rather than the paper's analysis. This sample comprises about 150,000 distinct CDR3 sequences, around 48% of them detected only once. About 30% of the sample is taken by the ten largest.

There are many counts of this clonotype. Its antigen remains unidentified. Nothing much larger sits one base from this clone, and base qualities are not available. Broader findings and caveats from the paper: Approximately 31 CD8+ CDR3 sequences were found in both patients and controls but appeared to be highly expressed in patients and within the immunodominant clones of the patients. Patients and healthy controls showed no significant difference in CD8+ Simpson's diversity (P=0.060).

The sequenced sample was sorted CD4+, CD8+, or CD8+CD57+ T cells (not recorded which) from PBMCs. The rearrangement joined TRBV11-3 to TRBJ2-7, with 11 bases in between that match TRBD2. The receptor comes from a human donor with aplastic anemia. The CDR3 here reads CASSLGLAALNEQYF. DNA sequence: TGTGCCAGCAGCTTGGGACTAGCGGCGCTGAACGAGCAGTACTTC.